Below are 19 T cell receptor beta chains sequenced from a single sample in a study of CD8 T cells in ankylosing spondylitis. Regarding the study as a whole: A TCR beta motif made of several highly homologous variants seemed typical of ankylosing spondylitis blood.

TCRdb reanalysed the 5' RACE reads using MiXCR and keeps one entry per CDR3 protein. The sample includes just under 550,000 distinct CDR3 sequences, about 12% of them seen just once. Their cognate antigens are unknown. Sequencing used blood, either unsorted or a sorted T cell fraction (not recorded which). These receptors were obtained from a male donor with ankylosing spondylitis.

In this sample, this clonotype turned up many times. The genes are TRBV10-2 and TRBJ1-3; D might be TRBD1 (6 bases). V shed 6 bases and J shed 0 bases, with 9 bases lying between them. Germline-derived CDR1 and CDR2 are WSHSY and SAAADI. The CDR3 sequence is 14 residues long. In nucleotides, the CDR3 is TGCGCCAGCAGGCCACAGGGCTCTGGAAACACCATATATTTT. Amino acids: CASRPQGSGNTIYF.

There are many counts of this clonotype. J is TRBJ2-5 and V is TRBV28; 12 positions agree with TRBD1. CDR1 is MDHEN and CDR2 is SYDVKM in the germline V gene. With V trimmed by 5 bases and J by 5 bases, 6 bases remained unmatched. CDR3 length: 15 amino acids. The CDR3 bases are TGTGCCAGCAGTGGGGGACAGGGGGCTTGGGAGACCCAGTACTTC. This gives the protein CASSGGQGAWETQYF.

The chain combines TRBV3-1 with TRBJ2-1; D not resolved. The CDR3 spans 15 residues. CDR1 LGHDT and CDR2 YNNKEL come from the germline V gene (reference sequence). V gave up 1 base and J gave up 0 bases, with 7 bases separating them. The chain's CDR3 is CASSQGTVSYNEQFF. DNA of the CDR3: TGTGCCAGCAGCCAAGGTACGGTCTCCTACAATGAGCAGTTCTTC.

This clonotype was seen a few times. The CDR3 region is CASSLAGSDHYEQYF. CDR3 coding DNA: TGTGCCAGCAGCTTAGCTGGGAGTGATCACTACGAGCAGTACTTC. The chain joins TRBV11-2 to TRBJ2-7; perhaps TRBD2 as D (5 bases). This CDR3 is 15 amino acids long. CDR1 SGHAT and CDR2 FQNNGV come from the germline V gene. The V end lost 1 base, the J end lost 3 bases, and 13 bases lay between the germline ends.

This sequence joins TRBV24-1 and TRBJ2-5; 9 bases match TRBD2. The CDR3 is made up of 17 amino acids. The germline gives CDR1 KGHDR, CDR2 SFDVKD. The V and J ends lost 4 bases and 5 bases, in that order; junction bases with no gene match: 13. The CDR3 sequence: CATSDPLPGLAGETQYF. The CDR3 DNA reads TGTGCCACCAGTGACCCCTTACCGGGACTAGCTGGGGAGACCCAGTACTTC.

This clonotype appeared a few times. The V call is TRBV12-3 or TRBV12-4, the J call TRBJ2-7; 9 bases match TRBD2. V lost 7 bases to trimming and J lost 3 bases; unmatched junction nucleotides: 7. CDR3 size: 14 residues. CDR3 sequence (DNA): TGTGCCAGCACCCAGAGACTAGCGGACTACGAGCAGTACTTC. As protein: CASTQRLADYEQYF.

This clonotype was seen only a few times. This chain uses TRBV6-1 with TRBJ2-2; TRBD1 is a possible D gene (6 bases). Germline V gene lookup returns CDR1 MNHNS and CDR2 SASEGT. Deletions cut 5 bases from V and 3 bases from J, with 13 bases between. The CDR3 consists of 15 residues. The CDR3 spells CASSPPPGDTGELFF. DNA of the CDR3: TGTGCCAGCAGTCCTCCCCCAGGGGACACCGGGGAGCTGTTTTTT.

This clonotype was found a few times. The gene calls are TRBV7-2 and TRBJ2-7; D is ambiguous. CDR1 and CDR2 from the germline V gene are SGHTA and FQGNSA. The CDR3 loop spans 14 amino acids. Deletions cut 5 bases from V and 6 bases from J, with 17 bases between. CDR3 sequence reads: CASSSRTPNLEQYF. CDR3 DNA: TGTGCCAGCAGCAGTCGTACCCCGAATCTCGAGCAGTACTTC.

The chain uses TRBV3-1 and TRBJ1-6, with D uncertain. The ends were cut back, 1 base at V and 11 bases at J, with 12 bases in the middle. The CDR3 covers 14 residues. CDR1 is LGHDT, CDR2 YNNKEL, per germline (reference sequence). The CDR3 loop reads CASSQAGNDAPLHF. CDR3 in DNA: TGTGCCAGCAGCCAAGCCGGGAATGACGCACCCCTCCACTTT. The whole variable domain, filled in from reference TRBV3-1 and TRBJ1-6, reads DTAVSQTPKYLVTQMGNDKSIKCEQNLGHDTMYWYKQDSKKFLKIMFSYNNKELIINETVPNRFSPKSPDKAHLNLHINSLELGDSAVYFCASSQAGNDAPLHFGNGTRLTVT.

This clonotype came up a few times. The CDR3 reads CSARDFGPLGGELFF. The CDR3 DNA reads TGCAGTGCTAGAGATTTTGGGCCCCTCGGCGGGGAGCTGTTTTTT. This sequence joins TRBV20-1 and TRBJ2-2, with D hard to call. This CDR3 is 15 amino acids long. V lost 0 bases to trimming and J lost 7 bases, with 15 bases between them. The V gene's germline CDR1 is DFQATT and CDR2 SNEGSKA (reference sequence).

This chain joins TRBV19 and TRBJ2-7; TRBD2 agrees at 7 bases. The trim removed 3 bases at V and 6 bases at J, leaving 8 bases unmatched. This CDR3 spans 14 amino acids. CDR1 and CDR2 (germline): LNHDA, SQIVND (reference sequence). The CDR3 DNA follows: TGTGCCAGTAGTATTTCTAGCGGCCGGGCCGAGCAGTACTTC. Translated: CASSISSGRAEQYF.

CDR3 bases: TGTGCCAGCAGCGACGTTAGGAGGGCTGGGGCCAACGTCCTGACTTTC. Translation: CASSDVRRAGANVLTF. The chain couples TRBV11-2 to TRBJ2-6, with D perhaps TRBD2 (6 bases). Trimming removed 5 bases at V and 2 bases at J, with 13 bases between. Germline assignment: CDR1 SGHAT and CDR2 FQNNGV. The length of the CDR3 is 16 residues.

The sample holds a few counts of this clonotype. This sequence joins TRBV7-8 and TRBJ2-5; D possibly corresponds to TRBD2 (6 bases). The CDR3 is 15 amino acids. V was pared by 4 bases and J by 5 bases, with 17 bases between. CDR1 and CDR2 (germline): SGHVS, FQNEAQ. As DNA, the CDR3 is TGTGCCAGCAGCTCCACACCTAGCGCCAGGGAGACCCAGTACTTC. It specifies CASSSTPSARETQYF. Filled out from reference TRBV7-8 and TRBJ2-5, the complete variable domain reads GAGVSQSPRYKVAKRGQDVALRCDPISGHVSLFWYQQALGQGPEFLTYFQNEAQLDKSGLPSDRFFAERPEGSVSTLKIQRTQQEDSAVYLCASSSTPSARETQYFGPGTRLLVL.

The chain joins TRBV7-8 to TRBJ1-4, with a weak D call TRBD1 (6 bases). Trimming took 5 bases from V and 5 from J, leaving 24 bases between them. Germline CDR1 reads SGHVS; CDR2 reads FQNEAQ. The CDR3 is made up of 18 amino acids. The CDR3 nucleotides are TGTGCCAGCAGCGTAGGACAGAGAGGGTTCCCGGGAAATGAAAAACTGTTTTTT. It encodes CASSVGQRGFPGNEKLFF.

The V gene is TRBV12-3 or TRBV12-4, the J gene TRBJ2-3, with a weak D call TRBD2 (6 bases). The CDR3 sequence is 17 residues long. V lost 10 bases to trimming and J lost 6 bases, with 29 bases between them. CDR3 nucleotide sequence: TGTGCCATCTGCCAAAGACTAGTTGGGGTGGAGTGGGATACGCAGTATTTT. Its translation is CAICQRLVGVEWDTQYF.

This chain links TRBV24-1 with TRBJ2-7; no clear D gene. The CDR3 spans 11 residues. The germline gives CDR1 KGHDR, CDR2 SFDVKD. V was cut by 9 bases and J by 0 bases, with 5 bases left in between. CDR3 loop: CATGNSYEQYV. CDR3 DNA: TGTGCCACCGGGAACTCCTACGAGCAGTACGTC.

The chain is built from TRBV4-2 and TRBJ2-6; D is undetermined. This CDR3 is built from 16 residues. CDR1 is LGHNA, CDR2 YNFKEQ, per germline. Trimming cost V 2 bases and J 2 bases, with 10 bases left between them. This chain's CDR3 is CASSQTWPPGANVLTF. CDR3 sequence (DNA): TGTGCCAGCAGCCAAACCTGGCCCCCTGGGGCCAACGTCCTGACTTTC.

A few counts support this clonotype. The chain employs TRBV7-2 and TRBJ2-5; weak D call: TRBD2 (5 bases). The length of the CDR3 is 15 residues. Germline CDR1 is SGHTA and CDR2 is FQGNSA. The V end was cut by 4 bases, the J end by 1 base, with 13 bases between. The chain's CDR3 is CASSSAPGSQETQYF. CDR3 in DNA: TGTGCCAGCAGCTCAGCCCCGGGAAGCCAAGAGACCCAGTACTTC.

The chain has TRBV15 and TRBJ2-7; tentatively, D is TRBD1 (6 bases). Germline V gene sequence: CDR1 LNHNV, CDR2 YYDKDF (reference sequence). The CDR3 runs 13 residues. Trimming removed 4 bases at V and 1 base at J, with 8 bases between. The DNA of the CDR3 is TGTGCCACCAGCACACAGGGTTCCTACGAGCAGTACGTC. This encodes CATSTQGSYEQYV.